This TCR beta chain derives from a study of cytomegalovirus exposure and HLA in healthy donors (dated 2017 in TCRdb). Regarding the study in general: According to an earlier analysis of 587 of the donors, some 180 million T cells yielded 90 million to 130 million unique TCR beta sequences and about 300 Gb of sequence data. Using immunosequencing, the study profiled T cell repertoires from some 670 subjects and related those repertoires to cytomegalovirus serostatus. Across about 380 genotyped donors of the cohort, an average of 235,054 unique TCR beta nucleotide sequences per donor were sequenced, and approximately 17% of those sequences were non-productive. To predict cytomegalovirus infection status, the study combined high-throughput TCR immunosequencing, statistical association of individual TCRs with disease status, and machine learning. Typing coverage differed by locus: A, B, C, DRB1 and DQB1 were typed in roughly 620-630 donors, DQA1 in 522, DPA1 in some 570, and DPB1 in just under 490. The aim of the study was to test whether cataloging public T cell receptors could identify signatures of past pathogen exposure. Besides the first cohort of about 730 subjects, a separate validation cohort made up of 120 different subjects was used. A later genetic analysis used genome-wide SNP genotypes for about 60% of the 666 donors, treating that subset as a discovery cohort. An early release that covered roughly 600 HLA-typed donors contained approximately 300 gigabases of sequencing data and tens of millions of unique TCR sequences. An earlier analysis of fewer than 700 of the donors applied high-throughput TCR beta sequencing to assess whether each TCR beta V gene segment acted as functional or pseudogenic. All discovery cohort repertoires had been generated using a single sequencing platform. In a later analysis, previously published TCR beta repertoires from some 640 donors were re-analyzed and high-resolution HLA genotyping was added so that TCR occurrence patterns could be studied. Donor age, sex, ethnicity and CMV serostatus were collected together with the repertoire data. Both class I and class II loci were covered by HLA typing, at four-digit resolution. Because of strong linkage in the cohort, five DR-DQ haplotypes were treated as single units for association and clustering. In the later analysis, no new phenotypic data were used to find candidate immune exposures; instead, reliance was placed on TCR beta sequences and their occurrence across donors. Of the roughly 400 genotyped donors, 65% to 90% fell in the genetic ancestry cluster associated with self-reported Caucasian donors. Study-wide findings and limitations: While some public TCRs were present in many individuals, most TCR sequences turned up only very rarely across donors. A later analysis found that most CMV-associated TCR beta chains appeared HLA-restricted, with HLA associations seemingly driven largely by CMV exposure. Compared with equally common non-associated chains, HLA-associated TCR beta chains in a later analysis were more clonally expanded and had lower generation probabilities. A later genetic analysis associated a missense DCLRE1C variant with V-gene and J-gene trimming of TCR beta chains, and an independent cohort replicated the association. The classifier was reported to diagnose cytomegalovirus status with high specificity and sensitivity in both the original and validation cohorts. A later genetic analysis reported fewer N-insertions in productive TCRs among donors in an Asian-associated ancestry cluster than the roughly 700-donor mean. This cohort had only TCR beta chains sequenced, and the lack of alpha or paired-chain data limited which features could be detected. A further reported finding was that TCR beta sequences accurately predicted the HLA-A and HLA-B alleles for most subjects in the first cohort. Because HLA typing was missing for some donors at each locus, association tests included only the typed subset. A total of fewer than 200 TCR beta chains were listed by the study as associated with cytomegalovirus. Sequencing depth was assumed to be roughly uniform across donors in the presence/absence analyses, though that assumption may not hold. A few of the identified cytomegalovirus-associated TCR beta chains were confirmed in vitro to be specific for cytomegalovirus antigens. In an earlier analysis of some 540 of the donors, most TCR beta V segments appeared in productive rearrangements about 87% or about 30% of the time, broadly matching IMGT annotations. It was suggested by the authors that the approach could potentially be generalized to other disease states and immunological phenotypes. Seventeen rarely observed V segments, including chromosome 9 orphons, were excluded from the earlier analysis of a few hundred of the donors because counts were too low. CMV serostatus was the only immune exposure information available for the cohort. Several of the top co-occurrence clusters appeared to be linked to parvovirus B19, influenza, CMV and Epstein-Barr virus, according to a later analysis. In a later analysis, the rate of TCR association differed among HLA loci, with DRB1 alleles having the most associated TCRs and HLA-C alleles having the fewest. Specific HLA alleles were associated with 15,000 to 20,000 TCR beta sequences at a false discovery rate of 0.05 in a later analysis. Linkage disequilibrium might explain the correlated functional status among segregating V segments, but an unknown experimental factor could not be ruled out. A group of highly shared sequence variants was considered likely to be a technical artifact of the sequencing pipeline. Assigning TCR associations to individual alleles was difficult when HLA alleles, especially DR and DQ, strongly co-occurred.

The cohort was made up of approximately 670 healthy bone marrow donors. All cohort members were sampled while nominally healthy, although unrecorded immune exposures were likely present. The donor tested CMV seronegative and was one of the 352 seronegative cohort members. A peripheral blood sample was collected from each donor, and TCR beta sequencing was performed on peripheral blood mononuclear cells. The Qiagen DNeasy Blood Extraction Kit was used to extract genomic DNA from the blood cell samples. Receptor amplification or capture employed the immunoSEQ multiplex PCR assay. For the multiplex PCR, a mixture combining 60 forward primers for TCR Vbeta segments and 13 reverse primers for TCR Jbeta segments was used. Amplification of the CDR3 region of rearranged TCR beta genes was performed with a multiplex PCR assay on genomic DNA. On the Illumina HiSeq System, the amplified TCR beta libraries were sequenced as 87-base-pair reads. The authors processed their data as follows. A later analysis tallied tens of millions of unique TCR beta chains across the approximately 670 repertoires, and some 12 million of those chains were shared by two or more donors. Raw reads were error-corrected and collapsed into unique sequences with a nearest-neighbor algorithm that merged closely related sequences to remove PCR and sequencing errors. CDR3 sequences were aligned to IMGT reference sequences to assign V, D and J gene segments. For a sequence to be retained, a match of at least six nucleotides was required to both a V gene segment and a J gene segment. A rearrangement was called productive if the CDR3 had no stop codons and remained in frame with V and J, and every other rearrangement was called non-productive. Following IMGT convention, CDR3 was defined as the stretch from the second conserved V-encoded cysteine up to the conserved J-encoded phenylalanine. The earlier analysis of some 600 of the donors excluded sequences that lacked an unambiguous match to a single V gene segment. An earlier analysis of fewer than 750 of the donors called V segments functional above 56.7% productive rearrangements and segregating when the between-donor standard deviation exceeded 5%. A statistical classification framework was built to diagnose cytomegalovirus status from the catalog of TCR beta chain sequences. In a later analysis, TCR nucleotide sequences were compared against IMGT/GENE-DB human TR gene sequences so that V and J genes could be assigned. A later analysis assigned CDR3 sequences and most-parsimonious VDJ recombination scenarios with the TCRdist pipeline. In a later analysis, each TCR beta chain was defined by its CDR3 amino acid sequence together with its V-gene family, and reads without a unique V-gene family were excluded. In a later analysis, several hundred highly shared, low-generation-probability nucleotide sequences were removed to address suspected cross-contamination and a sequencing artifact. In a later analysis, a clonal expansion index for each public chain was calculated from normalized within-repertoire ranks of inferred template counts. In a later analysis, generation probabilities were computed with a VDJ recombination model fitted to out-of-frame rearrangements, and the resulting probabilities were checked against IGoR. In a later analysis, TCR-TCR, TCR-HLA and TCR-CMV co-occurrence was scored with hypergeometric tests, and a repertoire-size bias correction was applied to TCR pairs. To estimate false discovery rates, a later analysis permuted the HLA or CMV assignments 20 times. In a later analysis, co-occurring TCRs were grouped using DBSCAN, and TCRdist sequence similarity was added for clustering within HLA-allele-positive subsets. Repertoires with fewer than 30,000 or more than 120,000 public chains, plus five repertoires with anomalous nucleotide sharing, were excluded from co-occurrence clustering. In TCRdb, the immuneACCESS table is reduced to in-frame sequences with V and J assigned. These tables do not hold every clone; where another copy was compared, an unresolved V gene accounts for under half, and the others remain unexplained. That table gives V, J and clone size, and the DNA gave D and trimming. Within this sample are over 150,000 clones, with 65% to 75% of them counted one time only. Of the sample, roughly 2% falls within the top ten clones.

Points on this clone: Its antigen is currently not known. Per-base qualities were not stored, and no clone one base away is much larger. This sample includes further DNA sequences coding for the same CDR3.

The sequencing sample was made of PBMCs. This sequence was found in a man in his thirties or forties in good health and CMV-seronegative.

CDR3 sequence: CASSTGLFTEAFF. The DNA is TGTGCCAGTAGTACCGGACTATTCACTGAAGCTTTCTTT. Here the chain combines TRBV19 and TRBJ1-1, with no confident D gene call. V was cut back by 4 bases and J by 4 bases, leaving a gap of 10 bases between them. The CDR3, from cysteine to phenylalanine, totals 13 residues. The entry retains the CDR3 DNA only, 39 bases that are in frame from base 1. The germline V gene (reference sequence) provides CDR1 LNHDA and CDR2 SQIVND.